The 14 T cell receptor beta chains below were found in one sample sequenced in a study of spatial heterogeneity in lung cancer. Noted time point: sample taken at primary tumor resection. One entry per CDR3 protein results from TCRdb running MiXCR on the 5' RACE reads. The sample consists of tens of thousands of distinct CDR3 sequences, 8% of them appearing once. The sample in question was PBMCs, obtained at surgery. The receptors stem from a male donor with early-stage non-small cell lung cancer.

V and J are TRBV7-8 and TRBJ2-3; no firm D call. CDR1 SGHVS and CDR2 FQNEAQ come from the germline V gene. This CDR3 has 15 residues. Trimming took 3 bases from V and 4 from J, leaving 14 bases between them. CDR3 nucleotides: TGTGCCAGCAGCTTCTTGGGGATCGCTCCAGATACGCAGTATTTT. Protein sequence: CASSFLGIAPDTQYF.

This clonotype was seen a few times. V usage is TRBV6-6 and J usage is TRBJ2-5; 8 bases match TRBD2. The CDR3 totals 14 residues. V was clipped by 5 bases and J by 4 bases; unmatched bases: 6. CDR1 and CDR2 (germline): MNHNY, SVGAGI (reference sequence). The CDR3 DNA follows: TGTGCCAGCAGTCGCGGGGGGTGGTCAGAGACCCAGTACTTC. Its protein product is CASSRGGWSETQYF.

In the case of this clonotype: This may come from a read error, since a much larger clone is one base off. V and J are TRBV6-5 and TRBJ2-5; a possible D gene is TRBD2 (6 bases). This CDR3 is 15 amino acids long. Germline V lookup: CDR1 MNHEY, CDR2 SVGAGI. In DNA form, the CDR3 reads TGTGCCAGCAGTGAGTACGGCGGGAATGAGGAGAACCAGTACTTC. Encoded protein: CASSEYGGNEENQYF.

This clonotype was counted at least ten times. This chain uses TRBV9 with TRBJ1-1, with a tentative D call TRBD1 (6 bases). V dropped 0 bases and J dropped 7 bases, with 13 bases sitting between them. Germline CDR1 SGDLS, CDR2 YYNGEE. This CDR3 contains 14 residues. In DNA form, the CDR3 reads TGTGCCAGCAGCGTAGAAACAGGGAGGATTGAAGCTTTCTTT. Translation: CASSVETGRIEAFF.

This clonotype came up many times. The chain is built from TRBV21-1 and TRBJ2-2; the table's D call of TRBD1 was not tested on the DNA. TRBV21-1 has pseudogene status. CDR3 size: 15 residues. The CDR3 here is CASSKLGTDTGELFF. In DNA form, the CDR3 reads TGTGCCAGCAGCAAACTCGGGACAGACACCGGGGAGCTGTTTTTT.

Many counts were recorded for this clonotype. The genes are TRBV7-2 and TRBJ1-5; no clear D gene. Germline lookup yields CDR1 SGHTA and CDR2 FQGNSA. V shed 5 bases and J shed 4 bases, with 9 bases lying between them. The CDR3 is made up of 13 amino acids. In DNA form, the CDR3 reads TGTGCCAGCAGCCCCCTGAGAAATCAGCCCCAGCATTTT. It is translated as CASSPLRNQPQHF.

This clonotype was recorded many times. V gene TRBV6-2 or TRBV6-3 combines with J gene TRBJ1-2, with D unresolved. Trimming pared 3 bases from V and 0 bases from J, leaving 8 bases between. Germline CDR1 reads MNHEY; CDR2 reads SVGEGT. This CDR3 is built from 14 residues. Here the CDR3 DNA reads TGTGCCAGCAGTTATAGCGGTTCTAACTATGGCTACACCTTC. Protein sequence: CASSYSGSNYGYTF.

This clonotype was counted only a few times. The rearrangement uses TRBV11-3 and TRBJ1-1, with a possible D match to TRBD1 (6 bases). The germline V gene has CDR1 SGHNT and CDR2 YENEEA. CDR3 length equals 14 residues. V lost 4 bases and J lost 6, with 15 bases in between. In DNA form, the CDR3 reads TGTGCCAGCAGCTCGGGAGGGGGGTTCTCTGAAGCTTTCTTT. Its translation is CASSSGGGFSEAFF.

V gene TRBV12-3 or TRBV12-4 combines with J gene TRBJ2-2, with D perhaps assigned TRBD1 or TRBD2 (5 bases each). V lost 3 bases and J lost 7, with 12 bases in between. The CDR3 loop spans 14 amino acids. The CDR3 protein is CASSLGVPGGELFF. CDR3 nucleotide sequence: TGTGCCAGCAGTTTGGGGGTGCCGGGCGGGGAGCTGTTTTTT.

This clonotype was recorded many times. This rearrangement joins TRBV19 to TRBJ1-5; D not resolved. Per germline, CDR1 LNHDA and CDR2 SQIVND (reference sequence). The CDR3 has 14 residues. V was clipped by 4 bases and J by 4 bases, with 11 bases between them. In DNA, the CDR3 is TGTGCCAGTAGTACCCTGGACTGGAATCAGCCCCAGCATTTT. It specifies CASSTLDWNQPQHF.

V and J are TRBV5-6 and TRBJ1-1; D gene unclear. Trimming removed 1 base from V and 4 bases from J, with 11 bases in between. Germline V gene data show CDR1 as SGHDT and CDR2 as YYEEEE. This CDR3 is built from 14 residues. CDR3 nucleotide sequence: TGTGCCAGCAGCTTGATCGGGGTACGCACTGAAGCTTTCTTT. It translates to CASSLIGVRTEAFF.

This clonotype was recorded at least ten times. The genes are TRBV20-1 and TRBJ2-7; no firm D call. V was cut by 5 bases and J by 1 base, with 18 bases left in between. The CDR3 consists of 15 residues. From germline, CDR1 is DFQATT and CDR2 SNEGSKA (reference sequence). The CDR3 nucleotides are TGCAGTGCTCTGAACCCCAGGCGGCCATCCTACGAGCAGTACTTC. It translates to CSALNPRRPSYEQYF.

This clonotype was detected many times. The chain couples TRBV20-1 to TRBJ1-4; perhaps TRBD1 as D (6 bases). This CDR3 contains 15 residues. The germline V gene has CDR1 DFQATT and CDR2 SNEGSKA (reference sequence). The ends were cut back, 5 bases at V and 6 bases at J, with 19 bases in the middle. The CDR3 DNA follows: TGCAGTGCTGGGGGCGGGGGCGCGATAGATGAAAAACTGTTTTTT. This gives the protein CSAGGGGAIDEKLFF.

The chain recombines TRBV6-2 or TRBV6-3 with TRBJ2-6; D gene unclear. This CDR3 has 15 residues. The V and J ends lost 6 bases and 0 bases respectively, with 9 bases between them. The germline gives CDR1 MNHEY, CDR2 SVGEGT. Here the CDR3 reads CASSEPSSGANVLTF. CDR3 DNA: TGTGCCAGCAGCGAGCCCAGCTCTGGGGCCAACGTCCTGACTTTC.